Listed here are 22 T cell receptor beta chains from one sample, sequenced in a study of blood T cell repertoires in COVID-19. Produced via immunoSEQ multiplex PCR; TCRdb's table is partial and in-frame only. Of about 100,000 clones detected, around nine tenths appear once; the ten largest clones hold 3%. Sequenced sample: peripheral blood. All receptors derive from a middle-aged man with active or convalescent COVID-19.

The CDR3 loop is CASSLAGGTPYGYTF. DNA for the CDR3: TGTGCCAGCAGCTTGGCCGGTGGGACACCTTATGGCTACACCTTC. The chain joins TRBV5-6 to TRBJ1-2, with D perhaps matching TRBD1 (6 bases). The germline V and J ends were trimmed by 0 bases and 5 bases, with 14 bases remaining between them. Germline CDR1 and CDR2: SGHDT and YYEEEE. The CDR3 length is 15 residues.

V and J are TRBV28 and TRBJ2-7; weak D call: TRBD2 (6 bases). CDR1 MDHEN and CDR2 SYDVKM come from the germline V gene. The V and J ends lost 3 bases and 4 bases respectively, with 13 bases between them. The CDR3 spans 14 residues. CDR3 sequence: CASSLGGTRYEQYV. The CDR3, as DNA: TGTGCCAGCAGTTTGGGGGGAACTCGGTACGAGCAGTACGTC.

The chain joins TRBV7-9 to TRBJ1-3, with 7 bases matching TRBD1. Looked up from germline, CDR1 is SEHNR and CDR2 is FQNEAQ (reference sequence). Trimming removed 5 bases from V and 3 bases from J; junction bases left unmatched: 10. The CDR3 is 16 amino acids. CDR3 loop: CASSRQNRGLGNTIYF. CDR3 nucleotide sequence: TGTGCCAGCAGCCGTCAGAACAGGGGTCTTGGAAACACCATATATTTT.

This chain links TRBV6-6 with TRBJ1-6; D is possibly TRBD1 (5 bases). The CDR3 runs 12 residues. V was trimmed by 6 bases and J by 7 bases, leaving 7 bases between them. CDR1 MNHNY and CDR2 SVGAGI come from the germline V gene (reference sequence). The chain's CDR3 is CASRAGNSPLHF. For the CDR3, the DNA is TGTGCCAGCAGGGCAGGGAATTCACCCCTCCACTTT.

This chain uses TRBV19 with TRBJ1-5, with D perhaps TRBD1 (6 bases). V lost 10 bases, J lost 0 bases, and 19 bases lay in between. Germline V gene data show CDR1 as LNHDA and CDR2 as SQIVND (reference sequence). The CDR3 is 16 residues long. This chain's CDR3 is CATQTSGANSNQPQHF. The CDR3 DNA sequence: TGTGCCACTCAAACTTCAGGGGCAAATAGCAATCAGCCCCAGCATTTT.

The genes are TRBV6-6 and TRBJ1-5, with D unresolved. CDR1 and CDR2 (germline): MNHNY, SVGAGI (reference sequence). Between the trimmed V and J ends, which lost 0 bases and 5 bases, there was a span of 5 bases. The CDR3 has 13 amino acids. CDR3 DNA: TGTGCCAGCAGTTACTCAAGAGATCAGCCCCAGCATTTT. It specifies CASSYSRDQPQHF.

This rearrangement joins TRBV10-3 to TRBJ1-5; TRBD1 aligns across 7 bases. The ends lost 2 bases at V and 6 bases at J; junction bases unmatched: 4. Germline values: CDR1 ENHRY, CDR2 SYGVKD. This CDR3 spans 14 amino acids. The DNA of the CDR3 is TGTGCCATCAGTGAGGACAGGGATGGTCAGCCCCAGCATTTT. It is translated as CAISEDRDGQPQHF.

This rearrangement joins TRBV18 to TRBJ1-4; D unclear. This CDR3 has 12 amino acids. Trimming took off 2 bases at V and 8 bases at J, with 6 bases between the two ends. Per the germline V gene, CDR1 is KGHSH and CDR2 is LQKENI. The CDR3 coding sequence is TGTGCCAGCTCACCAGGAGCCGAAAAACTGTTTTTT. Its protein is CASSPGAEKLFF.

V is TRBV10-3 and J is TRBJ1-5, with TRBD1 as a possible D gene (5 bases). The CDR3 has 13 amino acids. Trimming shortened V by 3 bases and J by 9 bases, and 12 bases separated the two germline ends. Germline V CDR1 and CDR2: ENHRY, SYGVKD. The CDR3 nucleotides read TGTGCCATCAGTGAAGGAGGGGCCCTGCCCCAGCATTTT. Encoded protein: CAISEGGALPQHF.

The V gene is TRBV5-4, the J gene TRBJ1-6; the D gene is possibly TRBD1 (6 bases). V was cut by 4 bases and J by 0 bases, with 14 bases left in between. In germline, CDR1 is SGHNT, CDR2 YYREEE (reference sequence). This CDR3 has 17 amino acids. CDR3 amino acids: CASSADSSASYNSPLHF. The DNA for the CDR3 is TGTGCCAGCAGCGCGGACAGTTCGGCCTCCTATAATTCACCCCTCCACTTT.

The chain links TRBV12-1 to TRBJ2-7; whether TRBD2, the table's D call, matches the DNA was not checked. TRBV12-1 is an annotated pseudogene. This CDR3 has 13 amino acids. The CDR3 sequence is CASSPPGCYEQYV. The CDR3 nucleotides are TGTGCCAGCAGCCCCCCCGGGTGTTACGAGCAGTACGTC.

This chain uses TRBV4-1 with TRBJ2-5, with 7 nucleotides matching TRBD2. V lost 4 bases to trimming and J lost 5 bases; unmatched junction nucleotides: 7. Germline V gene sequence: CDR1 MGHRA, CDR2 YSYEKL. The CDR3 sequence is 14 residues long. The CDR3 reads CASSPRTSGETQYF. The DNA for the CDR3 is TGCGCCAGCAGCCCCCGGACTAGTGGCGAGACCCAGTACTTC.

The gene calls are TRBV5-1 and TRBJ2-2; D uncertain. The CDR3 has 12 residues. V lost 4 bases to trimming and J lost 1 base, with 2 bases between them. CDR1 and CDR2 (germline): SGHRS, YFSETQ. The CDR3 bases are TGCGCCAGCAGCCAGAACACCGGGGAGCTGTTTTTT. Its protein is CASSQNTGELFF.

This rearrangement joins TRBV6-6 to TRBJ1-1, with TRBD1 identical over 8 bases. V dropped 6 bases and J dropped 4; count of bases not matched to a gene: 4. This CDR3 comprises 13 residues. Germline V lookup: CDR1 MNHNY, CDR2 SVGAGI (reference sequence). In nucleotides, the CDR3 is TGTGCCAGCAGCCCGGACAGGGCCACTGAAGCTTTCTTT. Amino acids: CASSPDRATEAFF.

In DNA, the CDR3 is TGTGCCAGCAGTTACTCGGGAGAGGGTCGAAATGAGCAGTTCTTC. This sequence encodes CASSYSGEGRNEQFF. The J gene is TRBJ2-1, the V gene TRBV6-6, with D possibly TRBD2 on 5 matching bases. V shed 0 bases and J shed 7 bases, with 13 bases lying between them. The CDR3 totals 15 residues. The germline V gene encodes CDR1 MNHNY and CDR2 SVGAGI (reference sequence).

The rearrangement uses TRBV28 and TRBJ1-2; the D gene is possibly TRBD1 (5 bases). The ends were cut back, 6 bases at V and 5 bases at J, with 19 bases in the middle. CDR3 length: 15 residues. Germline V gives CDR1 MDHEN, CDR2 SYDVKM. CDR3 DNA: TGTGCCAGCAGGGGAGGGGCAGCATCAGCTTATGGCTACACCTTC. Protein sequence: CASRGGAASAYGYTF.

The rearrangement uses TRBV27 and TRBJ2-1; 14 bases fit TRBD2. V was clipped by 5 bases and J by 1 base; unmatched bases: 1. The CDR3 spans 16 residues. CDR1 MNHEY and CDR2 SMNVEV come from the germline V gene (reference sequence). CDR3 region: CASSRLAGGSYNEQFF. The CDR3 nucleotides read TGTGCCAGCAGTCGACTAGCGGGGGGGTCCTACAATGAGCAGTTCTTC.

The chain recombines TRBV3-1 (or the pseudogene TRBV3-2) with TRBJ2-3; TRBD1 agrees at 9 bases. This CDR3 contains 17 residues. The V gene end was trimmed by 0 bases and the J gene end by 2 bases; junction bases not matched to a gene: 6. Germline assignment: CDR1 LGHDT and CDR2 YNNKEL (reference sequence). CDR3 protein: CASSQDIGTGPTDTQYF. DNA of the CDR3: TGTGCCAGCAGCCAAGATATAGGGACAGGGCCCACAGATACGCAGTATTTT.

The chain has TRBV5-1 and TRBJ2-5, with D tentatively TRBD2 (5 bases). CDR3 length equals 15 residues. Deletions cut 1 base from V and 0 bases from J, with 10 bases between. The germline CDR1 and CDR2 sequences are SGHRS and YFSETQ. The CDR3 protein is CASSLSVGDQETQYF. The CDR3 nucleotides are TGCGCCAGCAGCTTGAGTGTCGGGGACCAAGAGACCCAGTACTTC.

The chain is built from TRBV7-2 and TRBJ2-3; 7 positions match TRBD1. There are 16 residues in the CDR3. J gave up 2 bases and V 3 bases, and 8 bases lay outside the gene matches. The germline V gene has CDR1 SGHTA and CDR2 FQGNSA. CDR3 region: CASSLGWGQSTDTQYF. As DNA, the CDR3 is TGTGCCAGCAGCTTGGGTTGGGGACAGTCCACAGATACGCAGTATTTT.

The rearrangement links TRBV6-2 or TRBV6-3 to TRBJ2-7; a possible D gene is TRBD1 (5 bases). Trimming removed 3 bases from V and 0 bases from J, with 9 bases in between. The CDR3 length is 14 residues. Germline lookup yields CDR1 MNHEY and CDR2 SVGEGT. The CDR3 nucleotides read TGTGCCAGCAGTTATTTTCAGGGCTCCTACGAGCAGTACTTC. It specifies CASSYFQGSYEQYF.

The CDR3 is CASSLFETREQFF. DNA of the CDR3: TGTGCCAGCAGTTTATTCGAGACTCGGGAGCAGTTCTTC. The chain employs TRBV28 and TRBJ2-1; D gene uncertain. The CDR3 extends over 13 amino acids. V was cut by 1 base and J by 10 bases, with 11 bases left in between. Germline loops: CDR1 MDHEN, CDR2 SYDVKM.